The rows below give T cell receptor beta chains drawn from one sample of a study of human T cells and chemical hapten exposure. TCRdb analysed the RACE reads with MiXCR anew, one entry per CDR3 protein. This sample has more than 300,000 distinct CDR3 sequences, with approximately 5.8% found just once. This material consisted of whole blood, taken in connection with sensitization to the hapten diphenylcyclopropenone (DPC). These receptors came from a young woman with alopecia areata. Some clones in this sample may be carry-over from other donors' samples. CDR3s include the opening cysteine and the closing phenylalanine or tryptophan. The D gene is left open where the match is weak. Clone size appears in some rows only: once, few, many, or a class for an expanded clone.

TRBV6-2/TRBV6-3	TRBD1	TRBJ2-6	many	CASSYSKSGQGKRFGANVLTF	TGTGCCAGCAGTTACTCGAAATCGGGACAGGGGAAACGATTTGGGGCCAACGTCCTGACTTTC
TRBV5-1	TRBD2	TRBJ2-3	-	CASSLGLRTSGGAGTQYF	TGCGCCAGCAGCTTGGGACTCCGGACTAGCGGGGGGGCTGGTACGCAGTATTTT
TRBV27	TRBD1	TRBJ2-1	many	CASSSDRASYNEQFF	TGTGCCAGCAGTTCGGACAGGGCCTCCTACAATGAGCAGTTCTTC
TRBV12-3/TRBV12-4	-	TRBJ2-6	few	CASRKTVSGANVLTF	TGTGCCAGCAGGAAGACCGTCTCTGGGGCCAACGTCCTGACTTTC
TRBV18	-	TRBJ1-1	few	CASSPQGRNTEAFF	TGTGCCAGCTCACCACAGGGCAGGAACACTGAAGCTTTCTTT
TRBV13	-	TRBJ2-3	many	CASSSTERKVDTQYF	TGTGCCAGCAGCTCAACGGAGAGGAAGGTAGATACGCAGTATTTT
TRBV12-3/TRBV12-4	-	TRBJ1-5	-	CASSGTSDQPQHF	TGTGCCAGCAGTGGGACATCAGATCAGCCCCAGCATTTT
TRBV19	TRBD2	TRBJ2-3	few	CASSTSGGSADTQYF	TGTGCCAGTAGTACTAGCGGGGGTTCAGCAGATACGCAGTATTTT
TRBV24-1	-	TRBJ1-1	many	CATGDPLYGAFF	TGTGCCACCGGCGATCCCCTCTACGGAGCTTTCTTT
TRBV5-6	-	TRBJ1-1	few	CASSSIGTDLGTEAFF	TGTGCCAGCAGCTCTATCGGGACCGACCTGGGGACTGAAGCTTTCTTT
TRBV27	-	TRBJ1-4	many	CASSSQGRWEKLFF	TGTGCCAGCAGCTCCCAAGGGAGATGGGAAAAACTGTTTTTT
TRBV6-2/TRBV6-3	-	TRBJ1-1	many	CASSYSIGLEAFF	TGTGCCAGCAGTTACTCGATTGGCCTAGAAGCTTTCTTT
TRBV13	TRBD2	TRBJ2-7	-	CASSLASSGGPYEQYF	TGTGCCAGCAGCTTAGCCTCGTCGGGGGGTCCCTACGAGCAGTACTTC
TRBV12-3/TRBV12-4	TRBD1	TRBJ2-3	many	CASSEGAPTDTQYF	TGTGCCAGCAGTGAGGGGGCTCCCACAGATACGCAGTATTTT
TRBV6-1	TRBD2	TRBJ2-3	-	CASRRSFGGEDTQYF	TGTGCCAGCAGACGGAGCTTCGGGGGGGAGGATACGCAGTATTTT
TRBV6-1	-	TRBJ1-5	many	CASSLGSYNNQPQHF	TGTGCCAGCAGTCTCGGCAGCTATAACAATCAGCCCCAGCATTTT
TRBV5-4	TRBD2	TRBJ2-7	-	CASRREGLIHEQYF	TGTGCCAGCAGGAGAGAGGGACTAATCCACGAGCAGTACTTC
TRBV6-2/TRBV6-3	TRBD1	TRBJ1-1	many	CASKWTGGNTEAFF	TGTGCCAGCAAATGGACAGGGGGAAACACTGAAGCTTTCTTT
TRBV28	-	TRBJ2-1	many	CASSLMRGTYNEQFF	TGTGCCAGCAGTTTAATGCGGGGAACCTACAATGAGCAGTTCTTC
TRBV28	TRBD1	TRBJ1-1	many	CASSTSGGETEAFF	TGTGCCAGCAGTACATCAGGGGGCGAAACTGAAGCTTTCTTT
TRBV12-3/TRBV12-4	-	TRBJ1-5	few	CASKAYGNQPQHF	TGTGCCAGCAAGGCGTACGGCAATCAGCCCCAGCATTTT
TRBV20-1	-	TRBJ2-1	-	CSASGDYNEQFF	TGCAGTGCTAGTGGGGACTACAATGAGCAGTTCTTC